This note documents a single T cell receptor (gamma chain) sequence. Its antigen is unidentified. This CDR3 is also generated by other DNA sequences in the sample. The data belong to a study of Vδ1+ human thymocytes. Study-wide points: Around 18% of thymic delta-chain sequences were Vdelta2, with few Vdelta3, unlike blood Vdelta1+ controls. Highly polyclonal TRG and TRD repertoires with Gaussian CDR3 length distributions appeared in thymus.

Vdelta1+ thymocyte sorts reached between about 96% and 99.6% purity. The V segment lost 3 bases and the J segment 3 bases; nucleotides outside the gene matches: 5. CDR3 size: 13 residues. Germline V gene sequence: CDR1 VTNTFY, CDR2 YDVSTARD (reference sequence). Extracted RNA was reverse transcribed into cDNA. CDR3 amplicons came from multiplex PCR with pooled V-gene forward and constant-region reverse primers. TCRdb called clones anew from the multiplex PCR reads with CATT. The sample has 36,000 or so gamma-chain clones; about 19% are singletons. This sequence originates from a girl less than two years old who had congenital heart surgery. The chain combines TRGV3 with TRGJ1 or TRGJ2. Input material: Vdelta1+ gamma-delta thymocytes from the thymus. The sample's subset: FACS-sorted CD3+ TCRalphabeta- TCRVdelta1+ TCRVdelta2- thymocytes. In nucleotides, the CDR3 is TGTGCCACCTGGGACGACGGTTATTATAAGAAACTCTTT. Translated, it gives CATWDDGYYKKLF.